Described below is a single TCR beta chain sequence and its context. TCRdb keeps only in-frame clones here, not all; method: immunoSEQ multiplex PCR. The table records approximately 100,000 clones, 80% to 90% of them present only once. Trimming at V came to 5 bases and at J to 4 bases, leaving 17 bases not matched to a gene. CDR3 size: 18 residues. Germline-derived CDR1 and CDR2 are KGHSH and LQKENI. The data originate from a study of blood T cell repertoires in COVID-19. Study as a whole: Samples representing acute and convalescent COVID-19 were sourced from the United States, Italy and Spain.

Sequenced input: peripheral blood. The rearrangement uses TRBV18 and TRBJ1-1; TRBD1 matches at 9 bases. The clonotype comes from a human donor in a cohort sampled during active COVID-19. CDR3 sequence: CASSVRARDREMGTEAFF. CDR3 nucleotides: TGTGCCAGCTCAGTTAGAGCCCGGGACAGGGAGATGGGCACTGAAGCTTTCTTT.